Listed below are T cell receptor beta chains from one sample, sequenced in a study of shared T cell receptors in the human thymus. The method was immunoSEQ multiplex PCR; TCRdb's version includes in-frame clones alone and lacks a portion of them. Counted here are hundreds of thousands of clones, approximately 89% occurring once; the ten biggest clones make up under 0.01%. This sample also belongs to another study, concerning human thymus T cells.

Sample: thymocytes. All receptors come from a boy under three years old with a congenital heart defect. CDR3s include the opening cysteine and the closing phenylalanine or tryptophan. A D gene is named only where the DNA matches it firmly. A row's size may be missing; if present it is once, few, many or a size class.

V	size	D	J	DNA	CDR3
TRBV2	-	TRBD2	TRBJ2-5	TGTGCCAGCAGTGGAGCGGGGGCCGCAAAAGAGACCCAGTACTTC	CASSGAGAAKETQYF
TRBV5-8	-	-	TRBJ1-6	TGTGCCAGCAGCTTGGGTTACAGGGACTCCTATAATTCACCCCTCCACTTT	CASSLGYRDSYNSPLHF
TRBV11-2	-	TRBD1	TRBJ1-6	TGTGCCAGCAGCTTTCGAGGAGGGACAGGGTTTTCAAATTCACCCCTCCACTTT	CASSFRGGTGFSNSPLHF
TRBV18	-	TRBD2	TRBJ2-7	TGTGCCAGCTCACCACCCGGACTAGGACACGAGCAGTACTTC	CASSPPGLGHEQYF
TRBV27	-	-	TRBJ1-5	TGTGCCAGCAGCGACAGGTTCCACAATCAGCCCCAGCATTTT	CASSDRFHNQPQHF
TRBV6-1	-	TRBD1	TRBJ2-2	TGTGCCAGCAGTGAGGGGACAGGGACGAGGATTACCGGGGAGCTGTTTTTT	CASSEGTGTRITGELFF
TRBV30	once	TRBD2	TRBJ2-7	TGTGCCTGGGGGGTCTGGCGGGAGTACGAGCAGTACTTC	CAWGVWREYEQYF
TRBV7-9	-	TRBD2	TRBJ2-7	TGTGCCAGCAGAGCGGGACTAGCGGGGGGCGTCCACGAGCAGTACTTC	CASRAGLAGGVHEQYF
TRBV7-6	once	TRBD2	TRBJ2-1	TGTGCCAGCAGCATGGGACTAGCGGGAGTATATGAGCAGTTCTTC	CASSMGLAGVYEQFF
TRBV28	-	TRBD2	TRBJ2-2	TGTGCCAGCAGTTTATTATTGGGGGGACTGCAACTAGCGGGAGATCTTTCGAACACCGGGGAGCTGTTTTTT	CASSLLLGGLQLAGDLSNTGELFF
TRBV27	-	TRBD1	TRBJ1-5	TGTGCCAGCAGTCCACGACAGGGGTTCGACAATCAGCCCCAGCATTTT	CASSPRQGFDNQPQHF
TRBV4-2	-	TRBD1	TRBJ2-5	TGTGCCAGCAGCGGAGACCAGGGGGTACGAGGAGGAGAGACCCAGTACTTC	CASSGDQGVRGGETQYF
TRBV30	-	TRBD1	TRBJ1-1	TGTGCCTGGGGTATACGCAACAGGGGCGCTTCCGATGAAGCTTTCTTT	CAWGIRNRGASDEAFF
TRBV20-1	once	-	TRBJ2-7	TGCAGTGGGGGGGAACCCTACGAGCAGTACTTC	CSGGEPYEQYF
TRBV11-2	-	-	TRBJ1-3	TGTGCCAGCAGCTTACCACAAGTGGCTGGAAACACCATATATTTT	CASSLPQVAGNTIYF
TRBV2	-	-	TRBJ2-3	TGTGCCAGCAGTGAATTAAATACGCAGTATTTT	CASSELNTQYF
TRBV14	-	TRBD1	TRBJ1-1	TGTGCCAGCAGCCACTCAAGAGGACAGGGGGTGAACACTGAAGCTTTCTTT	CASSHSRGQGVNTEAFF
TRBV4-3	-	-	TRBJ2-3	TGCGCCAGCAGCCAAGTCCCCCTAGCGACGGGGAGCACAGATACGCAGTATTTT	CASSQVPLATGSTDTQYF
TRBV23-1	-	-	TRBJ2-4	TGCGCCAGCAGTCAGGGGGCCGGAGGCCTCCTAGCCAAAAACATTCAGTACTTC	CASSQGAGGLLAKNIQYF
TRBV7-8	once	TRBD1	TRBJ2-1	TGTGCCAGCAGCTGTGGACAGGGAGATGGATTTGAGCAGTTCTTC	CASSCGQGDGFEQFF
TRBV5-4	few	TRBD1	TRBJ1-2	TGTGCCAGCAGCTTCGATCCACGGGACAGGGTCAAATTCGATGGCTACACCTTC	CASSFDPRDRVKFDGYTF
TRBV15	-	-	TRBJ2-7	TGTGCCACCAGCAGGTTAATCGACAGCTACGAGCAGTACTTC	CATSRLIDSYEQYF
TRBV7-9	once	-	TRBJ2-7	TGTGCCAGCAGCTTTACTAACTCCTACGAGCAGTACTTC	CASSFTNSYEQYF
TRBV30	-	-	TRBJ2-4	TGTGCCTGGAGTGTATCCGGCAAAAACATTCAGTACTTC	CAWSVSGKNIQYF
TRBV6-5	few	-	TRBJ2-2	TGTGCCAGCAGTTACTTCCCAGTAAACACCGGGGAGCTGTTTTTT	CASSYFPVNTGELFF
TRBV13	-	TRBD1	TRBJ2-2	TGTGCCAGCAGCTTAAAACAGGGGAAAAGGACCGGGGAGCTGTTTTTT	CASSLKQGKRTGELFF
TRBV4-1	-	TRBD1	TRBJ2-7	TGCGCCAGCAGTAGATCCGGGACAGGGGCCTACGAGCAGTACTTC	CASSRSGTGAYEQYF
TRBV6-1	-	TRBD1	TRBJ1-2	TGTGCCAGCAGTGAAAGGCTTGGAGAGAGGGGGCCCCACCTTAACTATGGCTACACCTTC	CASSERLGERGPHLNYGYTF
TRBV7-8	-	-	TRBJ1-1	TGTGCCAGCAGACACCCGGGGATCGACACTGAAGCTTTCTTT	CASRHPGIDTEAFF
TRBV18	-	-	TRBJ2-7	TGTGCCAGCTCACCCCGTCCGGGGGAAGTCGGGGGGCTCGGCGAGCAGTACTTC	CASSPRPGEVGGLGEQYF
TRBV28	-	-	TRBJ1-6	TGTGCCAGCAGTTTCGGTGATTCACCCCTCCACTTT	CASSFGDSPLHF
TRBV30	-	-	TRBJ2-1	TGTGCCTGGAATGTGGCGGGCGAGCAGTTCTTC	CAWNVAGEQFF
TRBV4-1	-	-	TRBJ2-1	TGCGCCAGCAGCCAAGATGCAGATCGGGGGACCTACAATGAGCAGTTCTTC	CASSQDADRGTYNEQFF
TRBV18	once	-	TRBJ2-1	TGTGCCAGCTCACCACCGACTTGGAGCTCCTACAATGAGCAGTTCTTC	CASSPPTWSSYNEQFF
TRBV15	-	TRBD1	TRBJ1-1	TGTGCCACCAGCAGAGAACCCCACAGGGGGGGGAACACTGAAGCTTTCTTT	CATSREPHRGGNTEAFF
TRBV5-6	few	-	TRBJ1-1	TGTGCCAGCAGCTTGAGAGTAGGGGGATACTCCGAAGCTTTCTTT	CASSLRVGGYSEAFF
TRBV6-1	-	TRBD2	TRBJ2-3	TGTGCCAGCAGGTTAGCGGGGGGCTTCACAGATACGCAGTATTTT	CASRLAGGFTDTQYF
TRBV2	-	TRBD1	TRBJ1-2	TGTGCCAGCAGTGCCGACAGGGCCGGCTATGGCTACACCTTC	CASSADRAGYGYTF
TRBV7-2	-	-	TRBJ1-1	TGTGCCAGCAGCTTAGCGATGGACACGAACACTGAAGCTTTCTTT	CASSLAMDTNTEAFF
TRBV11-2	once	TRBD1	TRBJ2-3	TGTGCCAGCAGCTCCGGGACAGTCACAGATACGCAGTATTTT	CASSSGTVTDTQYF
TRBV7-6	-	-	TRBJ2-7	TGTGCCAGCAGCCCAACCTCGGGCGAGCAGTACTTC	CASSPTSGEQYF
TRBV5-4	-	TRBD2	TRBJ2-7	TGTGCCAGCAGTGACGGGGGGGGCTCCTACGAGCAGTACTTC	CASSDGGGSYEQYF
TRBV7-9	-	TRBD2	TRBJ2-2	TGTGCCAGCGATAGCGGGATGAACACCGGGGAGCTGTTTTTT	CASDSGMNTGELFF
TRBV28	-	TRBD1	TRBJ2-5	TGTGCCAGCAGCCAAACAGGGGGCCGGGAGACCCAGTACTTC	CASSQTGGRETQYF
TRBV6-5	-	TRBD1	TRBJ1-1	TGTGCCAGCAGTTACCTTGGACAGGGGCGGACTGAAGCTTTCTTT	CASSYLGQGRTEAFF
TRBV15	-	TRBD1	TRBJ2-7	TGTGCCACCAGCAGTACCACGTTAATAGCACAGGGGGCTTGGTACGAGCAGTACTTC	CATSSTTLIAQGAWYEQYF
TRBV15	-	-	TRBJ1-5	TGTGCCACCAGCAGAGATGGATCCGACAGGAGCAATCAGCCCCAGCATTTT	CATSRDGSDRSNQPQHF
TRBV25-1	-	TRBD2	TRBJ2-3	TGTGCCAGCAACGGGGGGGATACGCAGTATTTT	CASNGGDTQYF
TRBV6-5	-	-	TRBJ1-3	TGTGCCAGCAGTGGACTGCTCTCTGGAAACACCATATATTTT	CASSGLLSGNTIYF
TRBV11-2	-	TRBD2	TRBJ2-5	TGTGCCAGCAGTATGAGGGCGGGAGAGGAAGAGACCCAGTACTTC	CASSMRAGEEETQYF
TRBV5-6	-	-	TRBJ2-5	TGTGCCAGCAGCCTACCACTCCGGGAGACCCAGTACTTC	CASSLPLRETQYF
TRBV11-3	-	-	TRBJ1-1	TGTGCCAGCAGGAGCTTGAACACTGAAGCTTTCTTT	CASRSLNTEAFF
TRBV12-5	-	-	TRBJ2-7	TGTGCTAGTGAGAGGGGGTACTCAGGATACGAGCAGTACTTC	CASERGYSGYEQYF
TRBV5-1	-	TRBD2	TRBJ2-1	TGCGCCAGCAGCCGAGGGACTAGCTCCTACAATGAGCAGTTCTTC	CASSRGTSSYNEQFF
TRBV2	-	-	TRBJ1-3	TGTGCCAGCAGTGAAGCTTGGCGCAGCGACTCTGGAAACACCATATATTTT	CASSEAWRSDSGNTIYF
TRBV7-6	-	TRBD2	TRBJ2-1	TGTGCCAGCAGCACTTTTAGCGGGAGGATAGCAATTACAAGGAATGAGCAGTTCTTC	CASSTFSGRIAITRNEQFF
TRBV30	-	-	TRBJ1-1	TGTGCCTGGAGTGCCCCAGGGGATGGAGACACTGAAGCTTTCTTT	CAWSAPGDGDTEAFF
TRBV5-1	-	TRBD2	TRBJ2-5	TGCGCCAGCAGCTTGGTGTCGGGGGGTGAGGAGACCCAGTACTTC	CASSLVSGGEETQYF
TRBV27	-	-	TRBJ2-3	TGTGCCAGCAGTTTATCCCCGACTCGCGCAGATACGCAGTATTTT	CASSLSPTRADTQYF
TRBV7-2	-	TRBD1	TRBJ1-2	TGTGCCAGCAGCGACCGGGTTGGGACAGGGAAACTAGCTAACTATGGCTACACCTTC	CASSDRVGTGKLANYGYTF